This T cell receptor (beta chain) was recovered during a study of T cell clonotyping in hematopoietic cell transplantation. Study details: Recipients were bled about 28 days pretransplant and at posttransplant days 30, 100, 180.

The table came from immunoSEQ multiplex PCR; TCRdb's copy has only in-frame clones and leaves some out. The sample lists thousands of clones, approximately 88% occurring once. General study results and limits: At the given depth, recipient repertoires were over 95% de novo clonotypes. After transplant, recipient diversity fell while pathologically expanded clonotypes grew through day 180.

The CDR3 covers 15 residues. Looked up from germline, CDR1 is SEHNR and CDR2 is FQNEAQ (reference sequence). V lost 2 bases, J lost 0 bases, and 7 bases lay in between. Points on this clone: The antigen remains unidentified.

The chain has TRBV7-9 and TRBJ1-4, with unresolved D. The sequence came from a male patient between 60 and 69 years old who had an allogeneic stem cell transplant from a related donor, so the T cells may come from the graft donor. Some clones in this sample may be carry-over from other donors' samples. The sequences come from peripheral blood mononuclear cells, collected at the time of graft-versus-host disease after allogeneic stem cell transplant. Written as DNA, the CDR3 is TGTGCCAGCAGCTTAAGGGTCTCAACTAATGAAAAACTGTTTTTT. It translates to CASSLRVSTNEKLFF.